Following are 27 T cell receptor beta chains from one sample sequenced in a study of T cell responses to AZD1222 COVID-19 vaccine. Generated by immunoSEQ multiplex PCR, the TCRdb table keeps only in-frame clones and is missing some. The sample holds roughly 150,000 clones, approximately 90% seen once. The source material was peripheral blood, sampled on day 0 of AZD1222 vaccination. All receptors derive from an adult in good health.

The CDR3 bases are TGCGCCAGCACCGCAGGGTCTAACTATGGCTACACCTTC. It translates to CASTAGSNYGYTF. The J gene is TRBJ1-2, the V gene TRBV5-1; D perhaps matches TRBD1 (5 bases). There are 13 residues in the CDR3. Germline V gives CDR1 SGHRS, CDR2 YFSETQ. The germline V and J ends were trimmed by 6 bases and 0 bases, with 9 bases remaining between them. Together with reference TRBV5-1 and TRBJ1-2, the CDR3 gives the full variable domain: KAGVTQTPRYLIKTRGQQVTLSCSPISGHRSVSWYQQTPGQGLQFLFEYFSETQRNKGNFPGRFSGRQFSNSRSEMNVSTLELGDSALYLCASTAGSNYGYTFGSGTRLTVV.

The CDR3 spells CASSYSELGQPQHF. The CDR3 DNA is TGTGCCAGCAGTTACTCCGAACTGGGTCAGCCCCAGCATTTT. The rearrangement uses TRBV6-5 and TRBJ1-5, with unresolved D. Germline V gene sequence: CDR1 MNHEY, CDR2 SVGAGI. Trimming removed 0 bases at V and 6 bases at J, with 9 bases between. This CDR3 comprises 14 residues.

V and J are TRBV19 and TRBJ2-7; perhaps D is TRBD1 or TRBD2 (5 bases each). Trimming cost V 1 base and J 2 bases, with 9 bases left between them. This CDR3 region has 14 residues. CDR1 LNHDA and CDR2 SQIVND come from the germline V gene (reference sequence). The CDR3 loop reads CASSIGGGAYEQYF. CDR3 DNA sequence: TGTGCCAGTAGTATAGGTGGGGGAGCCTACGAGCAGTACTTC.

This clone was seen a single time. The CDR3 bases are TGTGCCTGGAACCCCGGGGCAGGATCCGAGCAGTACTTC. Translation: CAWNPGAGSEQYF. The rearrangement uses TRBV30 and TRBJ2-7; the D gene could be TRBD1 or TRBD2 (5 bases each). The CDR3 spans 13 residues. V was shortened by 4 bases and J by 6 bases, with 16 bases between the two germline ends. Germline assignment: CDR1 GTSNPN and CDR2 SVGIG (reference sequence).

The CDR3 nucleotides are TGTGCCAGCAGCTTAGAGGTGACACATGTTGGCAATCAGCCCCAGCATTTT. Encoded protein: CASSLEVTHVGNQPQHF. This rearrangement joins TRBV7-9 to TRBJ1-5; no clear D. This CDR3 has 17 amino acids. Germline V CDR1 and CDR2: SEHNR, FQNEAQ (reference sequence). V was pared by 1 base and J by 2 bases, with 15 bases between.

The V and J genes are TRBV13 and TRBJ1-2, with D possibly TRBD1 on 6 matching bases. There are 15 residues in the CDR3. Germline CDR1 is PRHDT and CDR2 is FYEKMQ (reference sequence). V was cut by 5 bases and J by 8 bases, with 21 bases left in between. CDR3 DNA: TGTGCCAGCAGCCAGCAGGGGCTTGCGCGTCTGGGCTACACCTTC. This codes for CASSQQGLARLGYTF. Full variable domain (missing parts from reference TRBV13 and TRBJ1-2): AAGVIQSPRHLIKEKRETATLKCYPIPRHDTVYWYQQGPGQDPQFLISFYEKMQSDKGSIPDRFSAQQFSDYHSELNMSSLELGDSALYFCASSQQGLARLGYTFGSGTRLTVV.

This clone appeared a few times. The rearrangement uses TRBV7-9 and TRBJ1-1, with TRBD1 matching over 10 bases. V lost 5 bases to trimming and J lost 1 base; unmatched junction nucleotides: 10. There are 17 residues in the CDR3. CDR1 and CDR2 from the germline V gene are SEHNR and FQNEAQ (reference sequence). The CDR3 reads CASSADRGRSWNTEAFF. The CDR3 coding sequence is TGTGCCAGCAGCGCGGACAGGGGGAGGTCGTGGAACACTGAAGCTTTCTTT.

The chain combines TRBV6-6 with TRBJ1-2; 8 bases match TRBD1. Germline V gives CDR1 MNHNY, CDR2 SVGAGI (reference sequence). The trim removed 6 bases at V and 8 bases at J, leaving 11 bases unmatched. The CDR3 runs to 14 residues. CDR3 region: CASRPTRGLKGYTF. CDR3 in DNA: TGTGCCAGCAGGCCTACCAGGGGGCTGAAGGGCTACACCTTC.

The rearrangement uses TRBV19 and TRBJ1-5, with D unresolved. V gave up 4 bases and J gave up 6 bases, with 7 bases separating them. The CDR3 covers 12 residues. Germline V gene data show CDR1 as LNHDA and CDR2 as SQIVND (reference sequence). This CDR3 is CASSKVPQPQHF. The DNA for the CDR3 is TGTGCCAGTAGTAAGGTTCCTCAGCCCCAGCATTTT.

This chain connects TRBV7-8 to TRBJ2-1; maybe TRBD2 (6 bases). Germline CDR1 reads SGHVS; CDR2 reads FQNEAQ. V was pared by 3 bases and J by 4 bases, with 10 bases between. CDR3 length: 14 amino acids. The CDR3 here is CASSFGTGYNEQFF. The DNA for the CDR3 is TGTGCCAGCAGCTTTGGGACTGGGTACAATGAGCAGTTCTTC.

This clone has a single count. The genes are TRBV5-4 and TRBJ2-3; tentatively, D is TRBD2 (7 bases). The CDR3 is 19 residues long. Trimming took off 1 base at V and 2 bases at J, with 23 bases between the two ends. Germline lookup yields CDR1 SGHNT and CDR2 YYREEE (reference sequence). In DNA, the CDR3 is TGTGCCAGCAGCTTGATGTGGTGGGGTAAGCGGGACAACACAGATACGCAGTATTTT. This gives the protein CASSLMWWGKRDNTDTQYF.

The chain carries TRBV6-1 and TRBJ2-1; the match to TRBD2 covers 11 bases. This CDR3 comprises 16 residues. V lost 1 base, J lost 3 bases, and 2 bases stayed unmatched. Germline V lookup: CDR1 MNHNS, CDR2 SASEGT. The CDR3 loop is CASSEGLAGYYNEQFF. CDR3 DNA: TGTGCCAGCAGTGAAGGACTAGCGGGATACTACAATGAGCAGTTCTTC.

CDR3 nucleotides: TGTGCCAGTAGTTTTGCCCATGGACAGAGCAATCAGCCCCAGCATTTT. This codes for CASSFAHGQSNQPQHF. This chain links TRBV19 with TRBJ1-5; D is perhaps TRBD1 (6 bases). CDR1 is LNHDA, CDR2 SQIVND, per germline (reference sequence). The CDR3 is made up of 16 amino acids. Deletions cut 5 bases from V and 1 base from J, with 15 bases between.

The chain employs TRBV18 and TRBJ1-2; 8 nucleotides agree with TRBD1. CDR3 length: 16 amino acids. The junction had 8 bases not matched to a gene; V was cut back by 2 bases and J by 3 bases. Germline V gene lookup returns CDR1 KGHSH and CDR2 LQKENI. For the CDR3, the DNA is TGTGCCAGCTCACCAAGGCAGGGGGCGGAGGACTATGGCTACACCTTC. This sequence encodes CASSPRQGAEDYGYTF.

As DNA, the CDR3 is TGTGCCAGCAGTGAATTGGGAGGCTACTATGGCTACACCTTC. As protein: CASSELGGYYGYTF. The V gene is TRBV25-1, the J gene TRBJ1-2; D is ambiguous. The V and J ends lost 1 base and 3 bases respectively, with 9 bases between them. Germline V lookup: CDR1 MGHDK, CDR2 SYGVNS. The CDR3 sequence is 14 residues long.

The V gene is TRBV6-5, the J gene TRBJ2-3, with TRBD1 matching over 7 bases. This CDR3 contains 14 residues. Losses at the gene ends were 7 bases for V and 0 bases for J; bases not matched to a gene: 4. CDR1 is MNHEY and CDR2 is SVGAGI in the germline V gene. In nucleotides, the CDR3 is TGTGCCAGCAACTACAGGGGAAGCACAGATACGCAGTATTTT. It is translated as CASNYRGSTDTQYF.

The V call is TRBV6-5, the J call TRBJ2-3; 8 positions agree with TRBD2. The CDR3 covers 15 residues. Germline V CDR1 and CDR2: MNHEY, SVGAGI. With V trimmed by 2 bases and J by 3 bases, 4 bases remained unmatched. The CDR3 DNA reads TGTGCCAGCAGTTACGACGGGAGGGTGACAGATACGCAGTATTTT. It encodes CASSYDGRVTDTQYF.

The chain links TRBV7-9 to TRBJ2-7; a weak D match, TRBD1 (5 bases). The V end lost 1 base, the J end lost 1 base, and 5 bases lay between the germline ends. In germline, CDR1 is SEHNR, CDR2 FQNEAQ (reference sequence). The CDR3 is made up of 13 amino acids. This CDR3 is CASSLDRSYEQYF. CDR3 bases: TGTGCCAGCAGCTTAGACAGGTCCTACGAGCAGTACTTC.

V usage is TRBV12-3 or TRBV12-4 and J usage is TRBJ2-4; perhaps TRBD2 as D (5 bases). V was cut by 2 bases and J by 8 bases, with 7 bases left in between. The CDR3 spans 12 residues. CDR3 sequence reads: CASSLNSDIQYF. CDR3 nucleotide sequence: TGTGCCAGCAGTTTAAATAGCGACATTCAGTACTTC.

The gene calls are TRBV27 and TRBJ2-7, with 10 bases that match TRBD1. Germline assignment: CDR1 MNHEY and CDR2 SMNVEV (reference sequence). V lost 3 bases to trimming and J lost 3 bases; unmatched junction nucleotides: 2. The CDR3 is 14 residues long. The CDR3 sequence is CASSLGQGYYEQYF. In nucleotides, the CDR3 is TGTGCCAGCAGTTTGGGACAGGGGTACTACGAGCAGTACTTC.

V gene TRBV19 combines with J gene TRBJ1-4, with no clear D. There are 13 residues in the CDR3. The germline gives CDR1 LNHDA, CDR2 SQIVND (reference sequence). V gave up 8 bases and J gave up 4 bases, with 11 bases separating them. The CDR3 region has the DNA TGTGCCAGTTCAGAGAGGATTAATGAAAAACTGTTTTTT. Residues: CASSERINEKLFF. The full variable domain, rest sourced from reference TRBV19 and TRBJ1-4, is DGGITQSPKYLFRKEGQNVTLSCEQNLNHDAMYWYRQDPGQGLRLIYYSQIVNDFQKGDIAEGYSVSREKKESFPLTVTSAQKNPTAFYLCASSERINEKLFFGSGTQLSVL.

The V call is TRBV6-5, the J call TRBJ1-5; perhaps TRBD1 as D (6 bases). Looked up from germline, CDR1 is MNHEY and CDR2 is SVGAGI. The CDR3 length is 15 residues. The germline V and J ends were trimmed by 5 bases and 6 bases, with 17 bases remaining between them. The CDR3 here is CASSPTQGKPQPQHF. Written as DNA, the CDR3 is TGTGCCAGCAGTCCAACACAGGGAAAGCCTCAGCCCCAGCATTTT.

The V gene is TRBV4-1, the J gene TRBJ1-5, with TRBD1 matching over 7 bases. V lost 4 bases to trimming and J lost 5 bases; unmatched junction nucleotides: 17. Germline V gene lookup returns CDR1 MGHRA and CDR2 YSYEKL. The CDR3 length is 18 residues. CDR3 nucleotide sequence: TGCGCCAGCAGCCTTTCCCGAGCAGGGGGGCGGATTTATCAGCCCCAGCATTTT. Translation gives CASSLSRAGGRIYQPQHF.

This clone was recorded only once. The V and J genes are TRBV2 and TRBJ2-5; 8 positions match TRBD1. Germline V CDR1 and CDR2: SNHLY, FYNNEI. CDR3 length: 14 amino acids. V shed 8 bases, J shed 4 bases, and the junction held 9 bases outside the gene matches. The CDR3, as DNA: TGTGCCAGCTCCCCACAGGGGGTTGCAGAGACCCAGTACTTC. Residues: CASSPQGVAETQYF.

The rearrangement joins TRBV7-9 to TRBJ2-3, with unresolved D. The germline gives CDR1 SEHNR, CDR2 FQNEAQ (reference sequence). The ends were cut back, 5 bases at V and 2 bases at J, with 11 bases in the middle. The CDR3 loop spans 14 amino acids. This CDR3 reads CASSPRRYTDTQYF. The CDR3, as DNA: TGTGCCAGCAGCCCAAGGCGCTACACAGATACGCAGTATTTT.

This chain joins TRBV30 and TRBJ1-2; no definite D call. Germline V lookup: CDR1 GTSNPN, CDR2 SVGIG (reference sequence). This CDR3 spans 12 amino acids. V lost 4 bases and J lost 5, with 11 bases in between. The CDR3, as DNA: TGTGCCTGGAAGCATTCCGCATATGGCTACACCTTC. It translates to CAWKHSAYGYTF. Supplemented by reference TRBV30 and TRBJ1-2, the full variable domain reads SQTIHQWPATLVQPVGSPLSLECTVEGTSNPNLYWYRQAAGRGLQLLFYSVGIGQISSEVPQNLSASRPQDRQFILSSKKLLLSDSGFYLCAWKHSAYGYTFGSGTRLTVV.

The V and J genes are TRBV9 and TRBJ1-5, with D tentatively TRBD1 (5 bases). With 3 bases removed from V and 4 bases from J, the gap between germline ends came to 14 bases. CDR3 size: 15 residues. Germline V lookup: CDR1 SGDLS, CDR2 YYNGEE. The CDR3 bases are TGTGCCAGCAGCGCCCCCGGGACGGCGAATCAGCCCCAGCATTTT. It is translated as CASSAPGTANQPQHF.